One sample yielded the 21 T cell receptor beta chains listed below, sequenced in a study of vaccination and CD4 T cells after COVID-19. An Oncomine TCR Beta short-read assay was used to sequence the DNA from cultured CD4+ T cells. TCRdb fed the PCR reads into MiXCR, producing one record per CDR3 protein. The sample lists about 9,200 distinct CDR3 sequences; 31% were seen once. Antigens of these TCRs are unknown. Sample treatment: approximately 9-day PBMC culture with coronavirus spike peptide pools or control peptides (ViraFEST assay). According to the study, CD4+ T cells from the unexposed donor were gathered ahead of the COVID-19 pandemic (2011-2018). The sample taken for sequencing was CD4+ T cells from blood, cultured in vitro. The receptors were sampled from a human donor in good health.

This chain links TRBV20-1 with TRBJ2-3; TRBD2 agrees at 10 bases. CDR1 is DFQATT, CDR2 SNEGSKA, per germline (reference sequence). The CDR3 spans 14 residues. The junction had 6 bases not matched to a gene; V was cut back by 4 bases and J by 5 bases. CDR3: CSATPLAGGDTQYF. The CDR3 nucleotides are TGCAGTGCTACCCCTTTAGCGGGGGGAGATACGCAGTATTTT.

By frequency in the sample, this clonotype is medium-sized. The V gene is TRBV20-1, the J gene TRBJ2-5; 9 positions match TRBD2. The CDR3 covers 14 residues. Per the germline V gene, CDR1 is DFQATT and CDR2 is SNEGSKA (reference sequence). The trim removed 2 bases at V and 5 bases at J, leaving 6 bases unmatched. CDR3 DNA: TGCAGTGCTAGACAAGCGGGGGGTAAGGAGACCCAGTACTTC. Protein product: CSARQAGGKETQYF.

V is TRBV7-3 and J is TRBJ2-1, with a tentative D call TRBD1 (6 bases). Trimming stripped 5 bases from V and 0 bases from J, with 11 bases between. Per the germline V gene, CDR1 is SGHTA and CDR2 is FQGTGA. This CDR3 comprises 15 residues. CDR3 residues: CASSRTADSYNEQFF. As DNA, the CDR3 is TGTGCCAGCAGCCGGACAGCCGACTCCTACAATGAGCAGTTCTTC.

The V call is TRBV6-2 or TRBV6-3, the J call TRBJ1-1, with unresolved D. This CDR3 comprises 13 residues. Germline V gene lookup returns CDR1 MNHEY and CDR2 SVGEGT. With 1 base removed from V and 1 base from J, the gap between germline ends came to 4 bases. CDR3 amino acids: CASSYWRNTEAFF. CDR3 bases: TGTGCCAGCAGTTACTGGCGGAACACTGAAGCTTTCTTT.

The chain joins TRBV5-1 to TRBJ2-5, with D unclear. The germline V gene encodes CDR1 SGHRS and CDR2 YFSETQ. V lost 3 bases and J lost 1, with 10 bases in between. CDR3 length equals 14 residues. The CDR3 DNA reads as TGCGCCAGCAGCTCCACGGCATCCCAAGAGACCCAGTACTTC. The encoded protein is CASSSTASQETQYF.

By sample fraction, this clonotype is medium-sized. The chain has TRBV20-1 and TRBJ1-2; a weak D match, TRBD1 (6 bases). Deletions cut 0 bases from V and 2 bases from J, with 16 bases between. Germline CDR1 and CDR2: DFQATT and SNEGSKA (reference sequence). The CDR3 sequence is 16 residues long. The CDR3 protein is CSARDLQGNANYGYTF. DNA of the CDR3: TGCAGTGCTAGAGATTTGCAGGGGAATGCCAACTATGGCTACACCTTC.

The table lists this clonotype with a few counts. This chain connects TRBV28 to TRBJ1-1, with no clear D. Germline V gene data show CDR1 as MDHEN and CDR2 as SYDVKM. The CDR3 consists of 13 residues. The germline V and J ends were trimmed by 2 bases and 8 bases, with 12 bases remaining between them. The CDR3 reads CASSLPRPLEAFF. The CDR3 DNA reads TGTGCCAGCAGTTTACCCCGGCCCTTAGAAGCTTTCTTT.

In this sample, this clonotype turned up a few times. V and J are TRBV19 and TRBJ1-1; 8 nucleotides match TRBD1. The CDR3 runs to 18 residues. Trimming at V came to 1 base and at J to 2 bases, leaving 12 bases not matched to a gene. Germline-derived CDR1 and CDR2 are LNHDA and SQIVND (reference sequence). The CDR3 here is CASSIGSLTGGINTEAFF. Here the CDR3 DNA reads TGTGCCAGTAGTATAGGTTCTCTCACAGGGGGTATAAACACTGAAGCTTTCTTT.

This clonotype was observed a few times. The chain couples TRBV7-8 to TRBJ2-7; 9 nucleotides match TRBD1. V was clipped by 5 bases and J by 4 bases; unmatched bases: 6. Germline assignment: CDR1 SGHVS and CDR2 FQNEAQ. This CDR3 spans 14 amino acids. CDR3 bases: TGTGCCAGCAGCCCCTCAGACAGGGGGTACGAGCAGTACTTC. This codes for CASSPSDRGYEQYF.

This clonotype was picked up a small number of times. This chain links TRBV5-1 with TRBJ1-6; D remains unclear. The CDR3 has 14 residues. V shed 0 bases and J shed 6 bases, with 7 bases lying between them. Germline loops: CDR1 SGHRS, CDR2 YFSETQ. The CDR3 reads CASSLVGPNSPLHF. CDR3 coding DNA: TGCGCCAGCAGCTTGGTAGGACCTAATTCACCCCTCCACTTT.

The rearrangement joins TRBV5-5 to TRBJ2-6; D gene unclear. V was shortened by 2 bases and J by 4 bases, with 10 bases between the two germline ends. Germline loops: CDR1 SGHKS, CDR2 YYEKEE (reference sequence). The CDR3 totals 15 residues. The CDR3: CASSLSPDGANVLTF. The CDR3 DNA is TGTGCCAGCAGCTTATCTCCTGACGGGGCCAACGTCCTGACTTTC.

This clonotype was detected a few times. This CDR3 is CASTPGGGQETQYF. In DNA, the CDR3 is TGCGCCAGCACCCCGGGAGGGGGCCAAGAGACCCAGTACTTC. The chain joins TRBV5-1 to TRBJ2-5; 8 nucleotides line up with TRBD2. This CDR3 region has 14 residues. From germline, CDR1 is SGHRS and CDR2 YFSETQ. V gave up 6 bases and J gave up 1 base; unmatched junction bases: 5.

This clonotype was counted only a few times. The genes are TRBV6-1 and TRBJ2-5; the D call may be TRBD1 or TRBD2 (5 bases each). Germline V gene sequence: CDR1 MNHNS, CDR2 SASEGT. Trimming shortened V by 6 bases and J by 6 bases, and 11 bases separated the two germline ends. This CDR3 has 12 residues. The CDR3 region is CASSLPGQTQYF. CDR3 nucleotides: TGTGCCAGCAGCCTCCCGGGGCAGACCCAGTACTTC.

This clonotype was seen a handful of times. V gene TRBV7-7 combines with J gene TRBJ2-1, with a weak D call TRBD1 (5 bases). Germline V gene sequence: CDR1 SSHAT, CDR2 FNYEAQ (reference sequence). V lost 5 bases and J lost 6, with 11 bases in between. The CDR3 sequence is 13 residues long. The CDR3 sequence: CASSPGQGNEQFF. The CDR3 DNA reads as TGTGCCAGCAGCCCAGGGCAGGGCAATGAGCAGTTCTTC.

The chain has TRBV6-5 and TRBJ2-3; 8 bases agree with TRBD1. The CDR3 has 15 residues. In germline, CDR1 is MNHEY, CDR2 SVGAGI. V was pared by 4 bases and J by 5 bases, with 8 bases of the junction left unmatched. In DNA, the CDR3 is TGTGCCAGCAGTTCTTTGACAGGGGCGATAGATACGCAGTATTTT. Encoded protein: CASSSLTGAIDTQYF.

The sample holds a few counts of this clonotype. The chain joins TRBV20-1 to TRBJ2-1; the match to TRBD1 covers 7 bases. CDR3 length: 14 residues. V shed 5 bases and J 9 bases; nucleotides not matched to a gene: 13. The germline gives CDR1 DFQATT, CDR2 SNEGSKA (reference sequence). The CDR3 reads CSALLPTGSGEQFF. The CDR3 bases are TGCAGTGCTCTGCTCCCGACAGGGAGCGGTGAGCAGTTCTTC.

This clonotype was counted between two and nine times. V and J are TRBV6-1 and TRBJ2-2; unclear D gene. Trimming stripped 10 bases from V and 2 bases from J, with 14 bases between. The CDR3 has 14 amino acids. The germline CDR1 and CDR2 sequences are MNHNS and SASEGT. The chain's CDR3 is CATLGRGNTGELFF. The CDR3 DNA reads as TGTGCCACCCTAGGACGCGGAAACACCGGGGAGCTGTTTTTT.

The J gene is TRBJ2-7, the V gene TRBV2, with D hard to call. CDR3 size: 12 residues. CDR1 and CDR2 from the germline V gene are SNHLY and FYNNEI. Trimming took 8 bases from V and 0 from J, leaving 8 bases between them. CDR3 sequence (DNA): TGTGCCAGCGGACGCAGCTCCTACGAGCAGTACTTC. Its translation: CASGRSSYEQYF.

The CDR3 protein is CASSLVPAQGFNEQFF. Written as DNA, the CDR3 is TGTGCCAGCAGCTTGGTGCCGGCCCAGGGCTTCAATGAGCAGTTCTTC. The chain carries TRBV5-6 and TRBJ2-1, with D perhaps TRBD1 (5 bases). Trimming removed 0 bases at V and 6 bases at J, with 16 bases between. This CDR3 is built from 16 residues. Germline V gene data show CDR1 as SGHDT and CDR2 as YYEEEE.

This clonotype was recorded a few times. The chain has TRBV7-3 and TRBJ2-3, with D possibly matching TRBD2 (7 bases). V lost 3 bases and J 3 bases, leaving 10 bases between the germline ends. The CDR3 has 14 residues. CDR1 SGHTA and CDR2 FQGTGA come from the germline V gene. CDR3 sequence (DNA): TGTGCCAGCAGCTTCGGGGGGCAAACAGATACGCAGTATTTT. It translates to CASSFGGQTDTQYF.

The chain joins TRBV18 to TRBJ1-6, with D perhaps TRBD1 (6 bases). Germline V gene data show CDR1 as KGHSH and CDR2 as LQKENI. CDR3 length equals 15 residues. V was cut by 2 bases and J by 7 bases, with 12 bases left in between. CDR3 DNA sequence: TGTGCCAGCTCACCAAGGCCAGGGGCGAATTCACCCCTCCACTTT. Encoded protein: CASSPRPGANSPLHF.